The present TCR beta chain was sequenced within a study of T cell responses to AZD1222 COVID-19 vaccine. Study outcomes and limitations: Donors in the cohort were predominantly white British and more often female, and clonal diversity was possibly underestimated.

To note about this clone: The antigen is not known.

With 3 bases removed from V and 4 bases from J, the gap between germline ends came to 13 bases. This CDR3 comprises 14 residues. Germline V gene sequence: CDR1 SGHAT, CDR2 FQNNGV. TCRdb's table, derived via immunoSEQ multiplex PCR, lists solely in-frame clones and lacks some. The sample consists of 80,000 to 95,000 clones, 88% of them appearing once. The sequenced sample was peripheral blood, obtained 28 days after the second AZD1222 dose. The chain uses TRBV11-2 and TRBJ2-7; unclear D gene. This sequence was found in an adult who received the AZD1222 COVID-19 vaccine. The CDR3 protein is CASSFNRAFYEQYF. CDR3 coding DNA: TGTGCCAGCAGCTTTAACCGGGCGTTTTACGAGCAGTACTTC.